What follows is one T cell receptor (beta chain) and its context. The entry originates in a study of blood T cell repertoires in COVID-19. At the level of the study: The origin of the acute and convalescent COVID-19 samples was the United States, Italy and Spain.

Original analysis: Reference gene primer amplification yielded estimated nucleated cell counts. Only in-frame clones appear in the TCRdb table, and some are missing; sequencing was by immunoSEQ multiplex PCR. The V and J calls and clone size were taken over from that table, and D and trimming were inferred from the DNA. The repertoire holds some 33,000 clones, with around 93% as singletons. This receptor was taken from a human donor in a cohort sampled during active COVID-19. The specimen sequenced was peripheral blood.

CDR3 in DNA: TGTGCCAGCAGCCCCACTAGCGGGGTCAATGAGCAGTTCTTC. Its protein is CASSPTSGVNEQFF. This sequence joins TRBV7-9 and TRBJ2-1; 10 bases agree with TRBD2. Germline CDR1 reads SEHNR; CDR2 reads FQNEAQ (reference sequence). CDR3 length: 14 amino acids. J lost 6 bases, V lost 5 bases, and 4 bases had no gene match.